The 10 T cell receptor beta chains below were found in one sample sequenced in a study of shared clonotypes between healthy human individuals. Positively selected for CCR7, the CD45RO-negative cells used as naive CD8 cells excluded terminally differentiated effector memory CD45RA+ cells. Clones were sequenced by immunoSEQ multiplex PCR, and TCRdb holds only the in-frame ones, with some missing. The sample shows fewer than 850,000 clones, 90% to 98% of them seen only once. The material sequenced was naive CD8+ T cells sorted from blood. The receptors stem from a man younger than 40 in good health.

The rearrangement uses TRBV9 and TRBJ2-1; TRBD1 or TRBD2 may be the D gene (5 bases each). V shed 7 bases and J shed 5 bases, with 16 bases lying between them. In germline, CDR1 is SGDLS, CDR2 YYNGEE. CDR3 length equals 14 residues. The chain's CDR3 is CASSAGRADNEQFF. CDR3 coding DNA: TGTGCCAGCTCCGCGGGCAGGGCGGACAATGAGCAGTTCTTC.

This clone came up once. The rearrangement joins TRBV29-1 to TRBJ2-7; 7 nucleotides agree with TRBD1. Germline V gene lookup returns CDR1 SQVTM and CDR2 ANQGSEA. This CDR3 comprises 13 residues. Trimming at V came to 4 bases and at J to 4 bases, leaving 7 bases not matched to a gene. CDR3 nucleotides: TGCAGCGTTGGGACGGGACAGACGTACGAGCAGTACTTC. It encodes CSVGTGQTYEQYF.

This clone has just one count. The chain links TRBV27 to TRBJ2-7; 8 bases map to TRBD2. CDR1 MNHEY and CDR2 SMNVEV come from the germline V gene (reference sequence). The ends lost 5 bases at V and 4 bases at J; junction bases unmatched: 10. This CDR3 has 15 residues. CDR3 sequence (DNA): TGTGCCAGCAGTCCAGCGGGAGCCCCGGGGTACGAGCAGTACTTC. It specifies CASSPAGAPGYEQYF.

This clone was recorded once. The chain couples TRBV28 to TRBJ2-1; tentatively, D is TRBD1 or TRBD2 (5 bases each). Per the germline V gene, CDR1 is MDHEN and CDR2 is SYDVKM. The CDR3 has 18 residues. Trimming cost V 8 bases and J 0 bases, with 23 bases left between them. CDR3 region: CASRIKYTGPSSYNEQFF. The CDR3, as DNA: TGTGCCAGCCGGATCAAGTATACGGGACCAAGCTCCTACAATGAGCAGTTCTTC.

The chain has TRBV6-5 and TRBJ2-2; the match to TRBD1 covers 8 bases. Trimming at V came to 0 bases and at J to 6 bases, leaving 6 bases not matched to a gene. CDR1 MNHEY and CDR2 SVGAGI come from the germline V gene. The CDR3 has 16 residues. The CDR3 DNA follows: TGTGCCAGCAGTTACTCGCCAGGGGGCCTATCCGGGGAGCTGTTTTTT. Protein sequence: CASSYSPGGLSGELFF.

The rearrangement links TRBV9 to TRBJ1-4, with D hard to call. Trimming removed 3 bases at V and 1 base at J, with 10 bases between. CDR1 SGDLS and CDR2 YYNGEE come from the germline V gene. This CDR3 is built from 15 residues. The CDR3 DNA reads as TGTGCCAGCAGCGCGCTGGGTGGAACTAATGAAAAACTGTTTTTT. Amino acid sequence: CASSALGGTNEKLFF.

This CDR3 reads CASSARTGADTQYF. CDR3 in DNA: TGTGCCAGCAGCGCCAGGACAGGGGCAGATACGCAGTATTTT. The V call is TRBV9, the J call TRBJ2-3; 9 bases are shared with TRBD1. J was trimmed by 4 bases and V by 3 bases; bases with no gene match: 3. The CDR3 is made up of 14 amino acids. The germline V gene has CDR1 SGDLS and CDR2 YYNGEE.

The rearrangement uses TRBV7-9 and TRBJ2-7; 8 bases match TRBD1. J gave up 7 bases and V 5 bases, and 13 bases lay outside the gene matches. The CDR3 runs to 15 residues. Germline V CDR1 and CDR2: SEHNR, FQNEAQ (reference sequence). CDR3 loop: CASSTPGQAFFEQYF. CDR3 DNA: TGTGCCAGCAGCACCCCGGGACAGGCCTTTTTTGAGCAGTACTTC.

The chain joins TRBV11-2 to TRBJ2-1, with 7 bases fitting TRBD2. V was pared by 9 bases and J by 4 bases, with 9 bases of the junction left unmatched. The CDR3 has 14 amino acids. Per the germline V gene, CDR1 is SGHAT and CDR2 is FQNNGV. The CDR3 bases are TGTGCCAGTCTTCACGGGACTATTTACAATGAGCAGTTCTTC. This codes for CASLHGTIYNEQFF.

The CDR3 loop reads CASSYPRQGVQETQYF. CDR3 nucleotide sequence: TGTGCCAGCAGTTACCCACGACAGGGAGTTCAAGAGACCCAGTACTTC. The chain uses TRBV6-5 and TRBJ2-5; TRBD1 agrees at 7 bases. J lost 2 bases, V lost 2 bases, and 8 bases had no gene match. CDR3 length: 16 amino acids. Germline CDR1 is MNHEY and CDR2 is SVGAGI.